Following are 28 T cell receptor beta chains from one sample sequenced in a study of response to subunit inactivated influenza vaccine. TCRdb re-called the RT-PCR reads through MiXCR, storing one row per CDR3 protein. The sample lists 860,000 or so distinct CDR3 sequences, 21% occurring once. Material: PBMCs from blood, obtained 4 to 6 days after vaccination. These TCRs come from a man in his fifties or sixties who received an inactivated influenza vaccine.

This clonotype was seen a few times. The chain has TRBV6-1 and TRBJ1-3; D not resolved. CDR3 size: 13 residues. Looked up from germline, CDR1 is MNHNS and CDR2 is SASEGT. Between the trimmed V and J ends, which lost 10 bases and 0 bases, there was a span of 10 bases. CDR3 in amino acids: CATGGLSGNTIYF. CDR3 bases: TGTGCCACGGGCGGACTCTCTGGAAACACCATATATTTT.

CDR3 sequence: CASGEAGLGEFF. The CDR3 coding sequence is TGTGCCAGTGGTGAAGCGGGACTTGGGGAGTTCTTC. The chain uses TRBV12-3 or TRBV12-4 and TRBJ2-1, with 7 bases that match TRBD2. The CDR3 sequence is 12 residues long. The J segment lost 14 bases and the V segment lost 9 bases, leaving 13 bases of the junction unmatched.

The J gene is TRBJ2-5, the V gene TRBV4-3, with 8 bases matching TRBD2. The CDR3 contains 15 residues. CDR1 is LGHNA, CDR2 YSLEER, per germline. With 0 bases clipped from V and 7 bases from J, the junction kept 7 bases outside the gene matches. The CDR3: CASSQDFAGGPTQYF. DNA of the CDR3: TGCGCCAGCAGCCAAGATTTCGCGGGGGGCCCGACCCAGTACTTC.

This clonotype was counted a few times. The V and J genes are TRBV5-1 and TRBJ2-1, with TRBD1 matching over 12 bases. Trimming took 4 bases from V and 8 from J; bases not matched to a gene: 10. This CDR3 is built from 16 residues. From germline, CDR1 is SGHRS and CDR2 YFSETQ. This CDR3 is CASSLLGTGGLDEQFF. CDR3 in DNA: TGCGCCAGCAGCCTATTGGGGACAGGGGGCCTGGATGAGCAGTTCTTC.

The chain uses TRBV15 and TRBJ2-7, with a tentative D call TRBD1 (6 bases). The germline gives CDR1 LNHNV, CDR2 YYDKDF (reference sequence). Trimming pared 0 bases from V and 0 bases from J, leaving 12 bases between. The CDR3 is 16 amino acids. The CDR3 here is CATSRDETGSSYEQYF. The CDR3 region has the DNA TGTGCCACCAGCAGAGATGAGACAGGAAGCTCCTACGAGCAGTACTTC.

The V and J genes are TRBV29-1 and TRBJ2-7; the match to TRBD1 covers 7 bases. Germline V gene sequence: CDR1 SQVTM, CDR2 ANQGSEA. There are 11 residues in the CDR3. The V segment lost 4 bases and the J segment 7 bases; nucleotides outside the gene matches: 4. CDR3 coding DNA: TGCAGCGTTGGACAGGGCTGGGAGCAGTACTTC. It codes for CSVGQGWEQYF.

This clonotype was seen ten or more times. The chain uses TRBV20-1 and TRBJ2-3; D is perhaps TRBD1 or TRBD2 (5 bases each). Trimming shortened V by 1 base and J by 4 bases, and 9 bases separated the two germline ends. The CDR3 totals 13 residues. Germline V lookup: CDR1 DFQATT, CDR2 SNEGSKA (reference sequence). The CDR3 coding sequence is TGCAGTGCTAGAGTGGGGACGGCAGATACGCAGTATTTT. Translating it yields CSARVGTADTQYF.

CDR3 coding DNA: TGTGCCAGCAGCAAACGACCTAGCGGACAGGGGGAGACGGGAGAGCAGTACTTC. It specifies CASSKRPSGQGETGEQYF. The genes are TRBV7-6 and TRBJ2-7, with 10 bases matching TRBD1. Germline V lookup: CDR1 SGHVS, CDR2 FNYEAQ. V was clipped by 5 bases and J by 7 bases; unmatched bases: 20. The CDR3 consists of 18 residues.

As regards this clonotype: One junction end disagrees with the germline gene, perhaps due to a read error. The chain combines TRBV10-3 with TRBJ1-5; perhaps TRBD1 as D (5 bases). The CDR3 spans 13 residues. From germline, CDR1 is ENHRY and CDR2 SYGVKD. In DNA, the CDR3 is TGTGCCACAGGGACGGATAGCAATCAGCCCCAGCTTTTT. Amino acid sequence: CATGTDSNQPQLF.

The chain employs TRBV7-2 and TRBJ2-1; D call uncertain. Germline-derived CDR1 and CDR2 are SGHTA and FQGNSA. The CDR3 loop spans 13 amino acids. V shed 1 base and J shed 9 bases, with 10 bases lying between them. The CDR3 DNA is TGTGCCAGCAGCTTAGGTAATAATCCTGAGCAGTTCTTC. This translates into CASSLGNNPEQFF.

This clonotype was seen at least ten times. The chain uses TRBV29-1 and TRBJ2-1; no definite D call. Per germline, CDR1 SQVTM and CDR2 ANQGSEA. The V end lost 1 base, the J end lost 9 bases, and 13 bases lay between the germline ends. The CDR3 loop spans 13 amino acids. In nucleotides, the CDR3 is TGCAGCGTTGAAGGGCTAGTATTCGTTGAGCAGTTCTTC. Its protein product is CSVEGLVFVEQFF.

In its sample, this clonotype was seen a few times. The rearrangement uses TRBV6-1 and TRBJ2-2, with D possibly matching TRBD2 (5 bases). There are 15 residues in the CDR3. V was trimmed by 2 bases and J by 6 bases, leaving 13 bases between them. The germline V gene encodes CDR1 MNHNS and CDR2 SASEGT. CDR3 coding DNA: TGTGCCAGCAGTGAAAGCAGTCGGGGTGCCGGGGAGCTGTTTTTT. It translates to CASSESSRGAGELFF.

This clonotype showed up just a few times. The rearrangement joins TRBV7-9 to TRBJ2-3; no definite D call. Germline CDR1 SEHNR, CDR2 FQNEAQ (reference sequence). The CDR3 extends over 15 amino acids. The V gene lost 6 bases and the J gene lost 1 base, with 14 bases spanning the gap. The CDR3 DNA reads as TGTGCCAGCAGACCCCTCAGGTTTCGCACAGATACGCAGTATTTT. Translating gives CASRPLRFRTDTQYF.

This clonotype has more than one count but fewer than ten. The CDR3 loop is CASSWTSGGSYEQYF. CDR3 in DNA: TGCGCCAGCAGCTGGACTAGCGGGGGATCGTACGAGCAGTACTTC. The chain employs TRBV5-1 and TRBJ2-7, with 13 bases that match TRBD2. CDR1 and CDR2 (germline): SGHRS, YFSETQ. The CDR3 loop spans 15 amino acids. Unmatched junction bases numbered 4, after V lost 3 bases and J lost 4 bases.

V usage is TRBV10-3 and J usage is TRBJ2-5, with TRBD1 matching 8 bases. The CDR3 has 17 amino acids. V gave up 0 bases and J gave up 3 bases; unmatched junction bases: 9. Germline CDR1 reads ENHRY; CDR2 reads SYGVKD. DNA of the CDR3: TGTGCCATCAGTGAGTCGTTGGACAGGGTTAACAAAGAGACCCAGTACTTC. Protein product: CAISESLDRVNKETQYF.

The chain combines TRBV20-1 with TRBJ2-7; 7 bases fit TRBD2. V lost 5 bases to trimming and J lost 2 bases; unmatched junction nucleotides: 12. This CDR3 is 15 amino acids long. Germline assignment: CDR1 DFQATT and CDR2 SNEGSKA (reference sequence). Here the CDR3 reads CSALRFGLDPYEQYF. The CDR3 coding sequence is TGCAGTGCTCTCCGATTCGGACTAGATCCCTACGAGCAGTACTTC.

V and J are TRBV2 and TRBJ2-5; either TRBD1 or TRBD2 may fit D (5 bases each). Germline CDR1 is SNHLY and CDR2 is FYNNEI. The CDR3 loop spans 15 amino acids. The V gene lost 5 bases and the J gene lost 5 bases, with 18 bases spanning the gap. This chain's CDR3 is CASSLQGLEGETQYF. CDR3 in DNA: TGTGCCAGCAGTCTCCAGGGTCTAGAGGGGGAGACCCAGTACTTC.

The chain is built from TRBV28 and TRBJ2-7, with D possibly matching TRBD1 (6 bases). V gave up 4 bases and J gave up 12 bases, with 16 bases separating them. Germline V CDR1 and CDR2: MDHEN, SYDVKM. The CDR3 extends over 12 amino acids. CDR3 in amino acids: CASSWTADPPYF. The CDR3 DNA is TGTGCCAGCAGTTGGACAGCCGATCCCCCGTACTTC.

This sequence joins TRBV4-1 and TRBJ2-7; the D gene could be TRBD1 or TRBD2 (5 bases each). The CDR3 consists of 14 residues. V shed 3 bases and J shed 3 bases, with 12 bases lying between them. CDR1 MGHRA and CDR2 YSYEKL come from the germline V gene. Here the CDR3 reads CASSQRLGDYEQYF. The CDR3, as DNA: TGCGCCAGCAGCCAGAGGCTGGGGGACTACGAGCAGTACTTC.

This clonotype came up many times. The rearrangement joins TRBV27 to TRBJ2-1, with D possibly being TRBD2 (6 bases). The V end was cut by 1 base, the J end by 7 bases, with 14 bases between. CDR3 length: 15 amino acids. Looked up from germline, CDR1 is MNHEY and CDR2 is SMNVEV (reference sequence). This CDR3 reads CASSLLSVGGNEQFF. CDR3 nucleotides: TGTGCCAGCAGTTTATTATCGGTGGGGGGAAATGAGCAGTTCTTC.

The gene calls are TRBV20-1 and TRBJ2-1; D gene ambiguous. V lost 5 bases to trimming and J lost 9 bases, with 14 bases between them. The length of the CDR3 is 12 residues. The germline gives CDR1 DFQATT, CDR2 SNEGSKA (reference sequence). The CDR3 loop reads CSASDNPSEQFF. DNA for the CDR3: TGCAGTGCTTCTGACAACCCGAGTGAGCAGTTCTTC.

There are many counts of this clonotype. V is TRBV5-4 and J is TRBJ2-7; perhaps TRBD1 as D (6 bases). This CDR3 contains 13 residues. CDR1 is SGHNT, CDR2 YYREEE, per germline (reference sequence). V lost 0 bases and J 6 bases, leaving 10 bases between the germline ends. CDR3 nucleotide sequence: TGTGCCAGCAGCTTGGACAGGGTAGGCGAGCAGTACTTC. As protein: CASSLDRVGEQYF.

V and J are TRBV20-1 and TRBJ2-7, with 8 bases identical to TRBD2. The CDR3 sequence is 16 residues long. CDR1 is DFQATT, CDR2 SNEGSKA, per germline (reference sequence). V lost 6 bases and J lost 2; bases outside the gene matches: 15. CDR3 loop: CSARIAGTRITYEQYF. The CDR3 coding sequence is TGCAGTGCCCGCATCGCCGGGACTAGAATTACCTACGAGCAGTACTTC.

The chain links TRBV7-3 to TRBJ2-2; no reliable D call. The CDR3 has 13 amino acids. Trimming removed 5 bases at V and 4 bases at J, with 8 bases between. Germline values: CDR1 SGHTA, CDR2 FQGTGA. The CDR3 here is CASSISRTGELFF. Written as DNA, the CDR3 is TGTGCCAGCAGCATTAGCCGCACCGGGGAGCTGTTTTTT.

This clonotype showed up just a few times. This chain joins TRBV6-1 and TRBJ2-1, with D possibly being TRBD1 (6 bases). Germline CDR1 MNHNS, CDR2 SASEGT. This CDR3 has 17 amino acids. V was trimmed by 5 bases and J by 5 bases, leaving 22 bases between them. CDR3 nucleotide sequence: TGTGCCAGCAGTAGAATAAGTAGAGGACAGAGGAACAATGAGCAGTTCTTC. Translation gives CASSRISRGQRNNEQFF.

This clonotype was seen more than once but under ten times. V gene TRBV9 combines with J gene TRBJ2-3; weak D call: TRBD2 (6 bases). The CDR3 has 16 residues. The V gene lost 0 bases and the J gene lost 2 bases, with 13 bases spanning the gap. Germline loops: CDR1 SGDLS, CDR2 YYNGEE. CDR3 DNA sequence: TGTGCCAGCAGCGTAGACGGGAAGCGGGCCACAGATACGCAGTATTTT. This sequence encodes CASSVDGKRATDTQYF. The complete variable domain, with remaining parts taken from reference TRBV9 and TRBJ2-3, reads DSGVTQTPKHLITATGQRVTLRCSPRSGDLSVYWYQQSLDQGLQFLIQYYNGEERAKGNILERFSAQQFPDLHSELNLSSLELGDSALYFCASSVDGKRATDTQYFGPGTRLTVL.

The chain recombines TRBV20-1 with TRBJ2-7; no firm D call. The ends were cut back, 3 bases at V and 1 base at J, with 13 bases in the middle. The germline gives CDR1 DFQATT, CDR2 SNEGSKA (reference sequence). This CDR3 has 14 residues. The CDR3 DNA reads TGCAGTGCTAGCCCAGTTGGAGATTCCTACGAGCAGTACTTC. Its protein is CSASPVGDSYEQYF.

This clonotype was observed a handful of times. This rearrangement joins TRBV7-8 to TRBJ2-3; weak D call: TRBD1 (6 bases). Germline CDR1 and CDR2: SGHVS and FQNEAQ. The CDR3 is 13 amino acids. Trimming took 4 bases from V and 1 from J, leaving 6 bases between them. CDR3 sequence reads: CASSWGRTDTQYF. In DNA form, the CDR3 reads TGTGCCAGCAGCTGGGGGCGCACAGATACGCAGTATTTT.